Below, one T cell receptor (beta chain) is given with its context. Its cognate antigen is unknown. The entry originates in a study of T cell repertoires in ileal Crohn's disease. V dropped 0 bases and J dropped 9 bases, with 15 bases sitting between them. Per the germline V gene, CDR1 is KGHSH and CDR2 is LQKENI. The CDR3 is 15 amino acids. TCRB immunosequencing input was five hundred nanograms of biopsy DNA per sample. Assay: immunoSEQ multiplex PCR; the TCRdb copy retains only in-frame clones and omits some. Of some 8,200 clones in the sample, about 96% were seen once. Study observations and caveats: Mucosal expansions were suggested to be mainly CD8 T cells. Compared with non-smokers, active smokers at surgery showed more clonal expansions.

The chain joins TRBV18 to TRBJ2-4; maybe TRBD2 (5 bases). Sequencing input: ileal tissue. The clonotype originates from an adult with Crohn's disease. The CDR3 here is CASSPPAGGLSIQYF. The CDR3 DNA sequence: TGTGCCAGCTCACCACCTGCGGGCGGCCTAAGCATTCAGTACTTC.